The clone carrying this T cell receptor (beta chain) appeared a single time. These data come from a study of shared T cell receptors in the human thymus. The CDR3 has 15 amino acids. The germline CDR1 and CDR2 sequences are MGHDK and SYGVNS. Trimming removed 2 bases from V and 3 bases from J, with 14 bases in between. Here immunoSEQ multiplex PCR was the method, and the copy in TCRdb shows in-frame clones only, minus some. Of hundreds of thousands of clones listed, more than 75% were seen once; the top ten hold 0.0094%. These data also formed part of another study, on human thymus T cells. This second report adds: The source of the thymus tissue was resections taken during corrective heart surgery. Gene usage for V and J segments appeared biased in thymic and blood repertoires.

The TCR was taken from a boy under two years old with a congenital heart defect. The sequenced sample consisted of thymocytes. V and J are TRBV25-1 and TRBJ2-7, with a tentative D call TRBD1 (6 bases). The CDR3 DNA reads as TGTGCCAGCAGTGAAGGTTATAGGGGGATCTACGAGCAGTACTTC. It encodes CASSEGYRGIYEQYF.